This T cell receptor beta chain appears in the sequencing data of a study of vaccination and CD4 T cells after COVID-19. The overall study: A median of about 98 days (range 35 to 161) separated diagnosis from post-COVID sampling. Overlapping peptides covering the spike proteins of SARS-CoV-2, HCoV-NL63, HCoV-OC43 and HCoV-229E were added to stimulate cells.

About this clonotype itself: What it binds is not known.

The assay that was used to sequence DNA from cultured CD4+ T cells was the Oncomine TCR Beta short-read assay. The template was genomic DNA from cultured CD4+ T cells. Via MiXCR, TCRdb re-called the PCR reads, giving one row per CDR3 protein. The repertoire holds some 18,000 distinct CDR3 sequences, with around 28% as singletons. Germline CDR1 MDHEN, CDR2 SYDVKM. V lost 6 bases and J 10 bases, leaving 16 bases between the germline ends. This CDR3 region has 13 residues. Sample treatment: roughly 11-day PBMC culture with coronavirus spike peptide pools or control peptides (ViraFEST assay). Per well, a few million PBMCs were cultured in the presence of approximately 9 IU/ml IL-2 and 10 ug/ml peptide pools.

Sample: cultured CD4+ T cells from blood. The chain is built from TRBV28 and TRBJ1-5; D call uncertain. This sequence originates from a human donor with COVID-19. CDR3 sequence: CASRRTAPSPQHF. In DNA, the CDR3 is TGTGCCAGCAGGAGGACTGCACCCAGCCCCCAGCATTTT. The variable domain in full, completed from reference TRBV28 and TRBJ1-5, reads DVKVTQSSRYLVKRTGEKVFLECVQDMDHENMFWYRQDPGLGLRLIYFSYDVKMKEKGDIPEGYSVSREKKERFSLILESASTNQTSMYLCASRRTAPSPQHFGDGTRLSIL.